Included here is one T cell receptor beta chain sequence, with context. Original processing notes: Researchers report that nucleated cell counts were estimated from reference gene primer amplification. Repertoires were generated with immunoSEQ multiplex PCR, while TCRdb's copy carries only in-frame clones and drops some. Clone size and V and J calls were adopted from that table, with D and trimming inferred from the DNA. This table holds under 200,000 clones, about 87% found once. These data are taken from a study of blood T cell repertoires in COVID-19. Study-level information: The study drew acute and convalescent COVID-19 samples from the United States, Italy and Spain. T cells, B-cell-depleted T cells, or PBMCs provided the cDNA or gDNA that served as material.

CDR3 length: 16 amino acids. CDR1 LGHDT and CDR2 YNNKEL come from the germline V gene (reference sequence). V lost 4 bases to trimming and J lost 4 bases; unmatched junction nucleotides: 9. Sequenced input: peripheral blood. The chain couples TRBV3-1 (or the pseudogene TRBV3-2) to TRBJ2-7; 11 nucleotides line up with TRBD2. The receptor comes from a man in his 60s with acute or convalescent COVID-19. The CDR3 DNA reads TGTGCCAGCAGCCCTAACCCACTAGCGGGGGATTACGAGCAGTACTTC. Residues: CASSPNPLAGDYEQYF.